This T cell receptor (beta chain) was captured in a study of vaccination and CD4 T cells after COVID-19. Looking at the study overall: The cells in question were stimulated using overlapping spike peptides derived from SARS-CoV-2, HCoV-NL63, HCoV-OC43 and HCoV-229E. General study results and limits: The study sampled relatively few convalescent patients and omitted early post-infection timepoints.

An Oncomine TCR Beta short-read assay was used to sequence the DNA from cultured CD4+ T cells. Via MiXCR, TCRdb re-called the PCR reads, giving one row per CDR3 protein. The table has around 13,000 distinct CDR3 sequences, roughly a third seen once. Germline values: CDR1 MNHNS, CDR2 SASEGT. V lost 6 bases to trimming and J lost 6 bases; unmatched junction nucleotides: 13. This CDR3 is 16 amino acids long. Treatment specified: roughly nine-day PBMC culture with coronavirus spike peptide pools or control peptides (ViraFEST assay). ViraFEST expanded antigen-specific T cells with peptide pools, then sequenced TCRs. After 10 days of culture, CD4+ T cells were negatively selected. For this clonotype: Its cognate antigen is unknown.

The sequenced sample consisted of CD4+ T cells from blood, cultured in vitro. The receptor was isolated from a human donor who had recovered from COVID-19. The chain is built from TRBV6-1 and TRBJ2-5; the match to TRBD1 covers 10 bases. The CDR3 protein is CASSPWGTGVMQTQYF. The CDR3 DNA sequence: TGTGCCAGCAGCCCCTGGGGGACAGGGGTCATGCAGACCCAGTACTTC.